Shown below are 19 T cell receptor beta chains from a single sample sequenced in a study of cytomegalovirus exposure and HLA in healthy donors. PCR involved 60 Vbeta and 13 Jbeta primers. The method was immunoSEQ multiplex PCR; TCRdb's version includes in-frame clones alone and lacks a portion of them. The sample lists hundreds of thousands of clones; about 80% were seen once. Material: PBMCs. The receptors were sampled from a woman between 40 and 50 years old in good health and CMV-seronegative.

The V gene is TRBV5-4, the J gene TRBJ1-2; 12 positions match TRBD1. The CDR3 length is 15 residues. The germline gives CDR1 SGHNT, CDR2 YYREEE (reference sequence). The J segment lost 8 bases and the V segment lost 3 bases, leaving 8 bases of the junction unmatched. The CDR3 here is CASSWAGTGGMGYTF. CDR3 DNA: TGTGCCAGCAGCTGGGCCGGGACAGGGGGCATGGGCTACACCTTC.

V and J are TRBV11-3 and TRBJ2-7, with 7 bases fitting TRBD2. Germline V gene sequence: CDR1 SGHNT, CDR2 YENEEA. The CDR3 extends over 14 amino acids. Unmatched junction bases numbered 7, after V lost 5 bases and J lost 3 bases. CDR3 protein: CASSRGGRNYEQYF. In DNA form, the CDR3 reads TGTGCCAGCAGCCGGGGAGGGAGGAACTACGAGCAGTACTTC.

For this clone: The sample contains more than one DNA sequence encoding this CDR3. The V call is TRBV4-3, the J call TRBJ1-3; 8 nucleotides align to TRBD1. Germline CDR1 is LGHNA and CDR2 is YSLEER. Losses at the gene ends were 3 bases for V and 4 bases for J; bases not matched to a gene: 2. The length of the CDR3 is 14 residues. The CDR3 reads CASSQDRVGNTIYF. CDR3 coding DNA: TGCGCCAGCAGCCAGGACAGGGTAGGAAACACCATATATTTT.

The chain carries TRBV5-4 and TRBJ2-5; 8 bases match TRBD2. V shed 4 bases and J 5 bases; nucleotides not matched to a gene: 10. Germline lookup yields CDR1 SGHNT and CDR2 YYREEE (reference sequence). The CDR3 runs to 15 residues. The CDR3 coding sequence is TGTGCCAGCAGCCCTAGCGGGCGCTCTCGGGAGACCCAGTACTTC. As protein: CASSPSGRSRETQYF. The full variable domain, completed using reference TRBV5-4 and TRBJ2-5, is ETGVTQSPTHLIKTRGQQVTLRCSSQSGHNTVSWYQQALGQGPQFIFQYYREEENGRGNFPPRFSGLQFPNYSSELNVNALELDDSALYLCASSPSGRSRETQYFGPGTRLLVL.

CDR3 nucleotides: TGTGCCAGCTCACCACCGTCTACAGATACGCAGTATTTT. Protein sequence: CASSPPSTDTQYF. The gene calls are TRBV18 and TRBJ2-3; no firm D call. Per the germline V gene, CDR1 is KGHSH and CDR2 is LQKENI. CDR3 length equals 13 residues. V dropped 0 bases and J dropped 3 bases, with 4 bases sitting between them.

The chain has TRBV7-2 and TRBJ2-2; 11 nucleotides align to TRBD1. V gave up 6 bases and J gave up 4 bases; unmatched junction bases: 10. Germline V gene data show CDR1 as SGHTA and CDR2 as FQGNSA. The length of the CDR3 is 17 residues. CDR3 region: CASSPYGTGGVTGELFF. CDR3 in DNA: TGTGCCAGCAGTCCCTACGGGACAGGGGGTGTCACCGGGGAGCTGTTTTTT.

Turning to this clone: The same CDR3 arises from other DNA sequences in this sample as well. The chain employs TRBV28 and TRBJ2-2; 8 bases are a match to TRBD1. The CDR3 length is 15 residues. Germline V gene sequence: CDR1 MDHEN, CDR2 SYDVKM. The ends lost 2 bases at V and 1 base at J; junction bases unmatched: 0. CDR3 in DNA: TGTGCCAGCAGTTTAGGGACAGGGAACACCGGGGAGCTGTTTTTT. Protein sequence: CASSLGTGNTGELFF.

V is TRBV30 and J is TRBJ2-7; no clear D. The germline V and J ends were trimmed by 0 bases and 4 bases, with 16 bases remaining between them. The CDR3 length is 15 residues. Germline CDR1 GTSNPN, CDR2 SVGIG (reference sequence). Here the CDR3 DNA reads TGTGCCTGGAGTGTACCCCCCCTAGGTAGATACGAGCAGTACTTC. It yields the protein CAWSVPPLGRYEQYF.

This sequence joins TRBV4-2 and TRBJ2-1, with a tentative D call TRBD2 (5 bases). From germline, CDR1 is LGHNA and CDR2 YNFKEQ. V lost 0 bases to trimming and J lost 6 bases, with 12 bases between them. This CDR3 contains 15 residues. The CDR3 DNA reads TGTGCCAGCAGCCAAGAGGCGGCTAGCTCCAATGAGCAGTTCTTC. Its translation is CASSQEAASSNEQFF.

This clone appeared once. The CDR3 DNA reads TGTGCTAGTGGTTTGTACTACGAGCAGTACTTC. It encodes CASGLYYEQYF. J is TRBJ2-7 and V is TRBV12-5; D uncertain. V was shortened by 2 bases and J by 3 bases, with 2 bases between the two germline ends. The CDR3 is made up of 11 amino acids. The V gene's germline CDR1 is LGHNT and CDR2 FRNRAP.

The rearrangement uses TRBV7-9 and TRBJ1-5; 7 bases line up with TRBD1. This CDR3 comprises 14 residues. Germline-derived CDR1 and CDR2 are SEHNR and FQNEAQ (reference sequence). V lost 5 bases, J lost 3 bases, and 4 bases stayed unmatched. The CDR3: CASSQGTVNQPQHF. For the CDR3, the DNA is TGTGCCAGCAGCCAGGGGACAGTCAATCAGCCCCAGCATTTT.

In DNA, the CDR3 is TGTGCCAGCAGCCCCCTTAATGCGAGGGAGCCCCAGCATTTT. It is translated as CASSPLNAREPQHF. The chain combines TRBV6-5 with TRBJ1-5; D unresolved. V was shortened by 6 bases and J by 8 bases, with 17 bases between the two germline ends. CDR1 and CDR2 from the germline V gene are MNHEY and SVGAGI. The length of the CDR3 is 14 residues.

This clone was recorded once. The chain has TRBV19 and TRBJ1-3, with no clear D. The V gene's germline CDR1 is LNHDA and CDR2 SQIVND (reference sequence). Between the trimmed V and J ends, which lost 4 bases and 2 bases, there was a span of 12 bases. The CDR3 contains 15 residues. CDR3 DNA sequence: TGTGCCAGTAGTAACTACAAGGCCCCTGGAAACACCATATATTTT. Protein sequence: CASSNYKAPGNTIYF.

Turning to this clone: The sample contains more than one DNA sequence encoding this CDR3. V usage is TRBV7-9 and J usage is TRBJ2-7; a possible D gene is TRBD1 (5 bases). Germline lookup yields CDR1 SEHNR and CDR2 FQNEAQ (reference sequence). The CDR3 length is 15 residues. V lost 3 bases and J 2 bases, leaving 14 bases between the germline ends. The CDR3: CASSFFRQGPYEQYF. The CDR3 nucleotides are TGTGCCAGCAGCTTCTTTCGGCAGGGCCCCTACGAGCAGTACTTC.

DNA of the CDR3: TGTGCCAGCAGCAGGGCTCCCGGACAGCCCTATGGCTACACCTTC. Translated, it gives CASSRAPGQPYGYTF. V gene TRBV9 combines with J gene TRBJ1-2, with a tentative D call TRBD1 (6 bases). The ends were cut back, 4 bases at V and 4 bases at J, with 17 bases in the middle. Germline CDR1 is SGDLS and CDR2 is YYNGEE. The CDR3 is 15 amino acids.

This clone was recorded only once. This chain connects TRBV11-3 to TRBJ1-1; D not resolved. CDR3 size: 12 residues. Germline V gene sequence: CDR1 SGHNT, CDR2 YENEEA. V lost 0 bases, J lost 7 bases, and 6 bases lay in between. The CDR3 sequence is CASSLDYGEAFF. CDR3 DNA sequence: TGTGCCAGCAGCTTAGATTACGGTGAAGCTTTCTTT.

CDR3 nucleotides: TGTGCCAGCAGTTTGGTGGGTCTGGGACAGGGGACAGATACGCAGTATTTT. This encodes CASSLVGLGQGTDTQYF. The chain links TRBV27 to TRBJ2-3; 10 nucleotides line up with TRBD1. Germline V gene sequence: CDR1 MNHEY, CDR2 SMNVEV (reference sequence). J gave up 3 bases and V 3 bases, and 9 bases lay outside the gene matches. The CDR3 sequence is 17 residues long.

The chain combines TRBV5-1 with TRBJ2-1; 11 bases are a match to TRBD1. Germline CDR1 is SGHRS and CDR2 is YFSETQ. CDR3 length: 15 amino acids. J lost 9 bases, V lost 1 base, and 6 bases had no gene match. The CDR3 nucleotides read TGCGCCAGCAGCTTGTCTGGACAGGGGGCAGGTGAGCAGTTCTTC. Translated: CASSLSGQGAGEQFF.

V gene TRBV10-3 combines with J gene TRBJ1-1; possibly TRBD1 for D (6 bases). V shed 6 bases and J shed 2 bases, with 13 bases lying between them. This CDR3 is 14 amino acids long. Germline V gene lookup returns CDR1 ENHRY and CDR2 SYGVKD. CDR3 region: CAISQLQGNTEAFF. In DNA form, the CDR3 reads TGTGCCATCAGCCAGCTACAGGGAAACACTGAAGCTTTCTTT.